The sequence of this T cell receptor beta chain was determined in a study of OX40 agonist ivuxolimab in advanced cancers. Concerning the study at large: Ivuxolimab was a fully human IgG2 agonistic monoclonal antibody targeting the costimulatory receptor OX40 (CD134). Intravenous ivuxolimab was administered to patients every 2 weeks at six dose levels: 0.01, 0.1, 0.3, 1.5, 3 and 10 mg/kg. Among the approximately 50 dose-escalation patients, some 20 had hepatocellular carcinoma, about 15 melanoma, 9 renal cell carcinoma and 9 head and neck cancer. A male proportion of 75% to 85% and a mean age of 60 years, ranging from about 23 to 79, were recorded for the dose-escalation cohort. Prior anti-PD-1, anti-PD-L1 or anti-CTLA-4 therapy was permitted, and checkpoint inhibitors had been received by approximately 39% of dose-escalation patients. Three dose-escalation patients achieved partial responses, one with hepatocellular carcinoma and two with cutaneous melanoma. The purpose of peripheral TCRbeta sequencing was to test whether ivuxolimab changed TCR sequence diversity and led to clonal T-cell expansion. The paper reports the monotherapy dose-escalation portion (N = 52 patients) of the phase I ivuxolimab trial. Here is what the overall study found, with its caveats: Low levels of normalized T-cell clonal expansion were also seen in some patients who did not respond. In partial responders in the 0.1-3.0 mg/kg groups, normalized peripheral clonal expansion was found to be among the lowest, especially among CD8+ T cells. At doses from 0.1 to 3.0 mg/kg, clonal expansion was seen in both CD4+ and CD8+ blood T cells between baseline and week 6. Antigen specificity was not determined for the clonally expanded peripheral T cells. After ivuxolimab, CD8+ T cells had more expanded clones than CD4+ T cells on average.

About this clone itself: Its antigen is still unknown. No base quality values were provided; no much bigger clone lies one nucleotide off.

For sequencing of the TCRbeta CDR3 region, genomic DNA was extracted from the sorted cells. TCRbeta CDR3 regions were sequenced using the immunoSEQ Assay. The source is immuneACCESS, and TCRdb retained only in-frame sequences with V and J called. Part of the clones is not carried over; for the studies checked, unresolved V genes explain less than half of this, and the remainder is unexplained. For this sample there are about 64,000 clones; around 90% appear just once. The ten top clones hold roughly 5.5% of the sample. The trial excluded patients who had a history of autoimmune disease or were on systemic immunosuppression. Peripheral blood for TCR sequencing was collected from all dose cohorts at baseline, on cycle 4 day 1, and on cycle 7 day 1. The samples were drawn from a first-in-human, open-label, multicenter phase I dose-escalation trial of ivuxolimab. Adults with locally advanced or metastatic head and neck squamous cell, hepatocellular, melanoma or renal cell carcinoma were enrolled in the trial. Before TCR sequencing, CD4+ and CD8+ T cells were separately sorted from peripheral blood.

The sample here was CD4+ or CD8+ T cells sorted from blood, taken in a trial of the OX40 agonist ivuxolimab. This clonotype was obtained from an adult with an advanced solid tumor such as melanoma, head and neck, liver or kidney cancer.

The DNA is as follows: TGCGCCAGCAGCATAGAACAGGGGAGCACTGAAGCTTTCTTT. It translates to CASSIEQGSTEAFF. This sequence uses TRBV5-1 and TRBJ1-1; TRBD1 agrees with 7 junctional bases. Measured from the cysteine to the phenylalanine, the CDR3 is 14 residues long. The kept DNA is CDR3 alone, 42 bases in frame from the first base. Sequences SGHRS (CDR1) and YFSETQ (CDR2) are obtained from the germline V gene. The junction shows trimming of 4 bases on V and 4 bases on J, and the gene matches do not reach 7 bases of it.